This T cell receptor (beta chain) was obtained from a study of Graves' ophthalmopathy and Graves' hyperthyroidism. At the level of the study: Peripheral blood collection took place at initial diagnosis, before any treatment.

Investigators amplified TCR beta CDR3 regions from RNA transcripts. Second-round multiplex PCR came after a first-round RT-PCR that employed HTBI primers. TCRdb re-analysed the multiplex PCR reads in MiXCR, keeping a single row per CDR3 protein. This table holds roughly 400,000 distinct CDR3 sequences, roughly 18% found once. Having ophthalmopathy, the donors showed moderate-to-severe activity, CAS ≥3 and NOSPECS ≥4, with disease lasting under 3 months. CDR1 and CDR2 from the germline V gene are LNHDA and SQIVND (reference sequence). The V gene end was trimmed by 8 bases and the J gene end by 3 bases; junction bases not matched to a gene: 9. This CDR3 region has 15 residues. This clonotype was observed many times.

The receptor was isolated from a woman aged 18 to 35 with Graves' ophthalmopathy. Source material: peripheral blood. The chain is built from TRBV19 and TRBJ2-7; 11 nucleotides align to TRBD2. The CDR3 coding sequence is TGTGCCAGTGGCCCGGGACTAGCGGATTACTACGAGCAGTACTTC. It codes for CASGPGLADYYEQYF.